This T cell receptor (beta chain) was observed in a study of blood T cells in healthy people across ages (dated by TCRdb to about 2015). Broadly, across the study: Template switching captured roughly one uniquely barcoded TCR beta cDNA molecule per two T cells in model experiments. The donors were split into four age groups: young (average 16 years), middle-aged (about 40), aged (approximately 59) and long-lived (82). Two additional independent replicas of 1 million unique cDNA reads from the same blood draw were analyzed for two donors (one aged 18 to 30 and one aged 80 or older). Age-related changes in TCR beta repertoire diversity were measured in the study by deep sequencing normalized with unique cDNA molecular identifiers. To avoid experimental bias, donors of different ages were distributed randomly across sequencing lanes.

What the work shows at the level of the full study, not this receptor alone: As age increased, observed TCR beta diversity per million T cells dropped in a roughly linear way, and a significant reduction was already evident by age 40. Because donor CMV infection status was unknown, age-related changes in expanded clonotypes were potentially confounded. Estimates of total diversity based on one million sequenced T cells were regarded as lower bounds and as underestimates. The percentage of naive T cells measured by flow cytometry correlated strongly with observed TCR beta diversity. Compared with the aged group, the long-lived group had more naive CD4+ T cells, fewer expanded clones and increased TCR diversity, a pattern suggesting age selection. Because profiling used bulk unsorted PBMCs, naive and antigen-experienced compartments could not be compared conclusively.

Taken from the germline V gene, the CDR1 and CDR2 loops are MGHDK and SYGVNS. CDR3 length: 12 amino acids, cysteine to phenylalanine. Only the CDR3 portion is preserved as DNA: 36 bases, with reading frame beginning at the first base. V loses 6 bases of germline sequence and J loses 7 bases, and the interval between the two ends is 12 bases. This clonotype has only a few counts. Its antigen is not yet known. Per-nucleotide qualities are absent, and no much larger clonotype sits a single base away. Libraries were prepared through 5' RACE. The sequencer listed for this sample is Illumina HiSeq 2500. A second PCR of roughly 6 to 11 cycles was performed with a sample-barcoded 5' primer and a J-beta primer mix. A template-switch 5' adaptor carrying 12 random nucleotides introduced a unique molecular identifier onto each TCR beta cDNA molecule. At least 2.5 million CDR3-containing paired-end reads were obtained from each sample. First-strand cDNA synthesis was performed from all RNA using the Mint cDNA synthesis kit, with priming by a TRBC-specific oligonucleotide. Following uracil-DNA glycosylase treatment, all cDNA underwent a first 18-cycle PCR with the universal primers M1SS and BC2_uni_R. Concerning the study's data processing: For normalization, 1 million high-quality reads were randomly selected from each sample, with every read carrying a distinct molecular identifier. Reads with shared molecular identifiers were discarded instead of being binned into consensus sequences. MiTCR, with a Q25 quality threshold and the strictest error-elimination algorithm, was used for CDR3 identification, clonotype clustering and error correction. A nonparametric unseen species model using Euler transformation provided a lower-bound estimate of total TCR beta diversity. The public reads were reprocessed in TCRdb via fastp at Q25 and MiXCR, keeping in-frame beta chains. Entries that share a CDR3 protein sequence are merged under the most common genes and DNA. Here the V and J calls rest on TCRdb's processing, not on the authors' analysis. Across this sample there are approximately 1.5 million distinct CDR3 sequences, with roughly 32% seen only once. The top ten clonotypes cover roughly 10% of the sample.

Systemically healthy Caucasian individuals from Russia, 35 to 40 in total and aged about 6 to 90 years, were included as donors. Ten milliliters of peripheral blood were drawn from each donor into EDTA-treated Vacutainer tubes. Ficoll-Paque density-gradient centrifugation was used to isolate PBMCs, with at least 7 million obtained per sample. Trizol reagent was used to extract total RNA from the PBMCs, yielding at least 5.5 micrograms per sample. For every donor, an aliquot of PBMCs went through flow cytometry to measure the percentages of naive CD45RAhigh/CD27high T cells. Specimen: blood. The sequence came from a woman in her thirties in good health. The rearranged segments are TRBV25-1 and TRBJ1-2; confidence is insufficient to name the D gene. At the DNA level, the sequence is TGTGCCAGCAGGGGAGGAGGACTTGGCTACACCTTC. Translated, this is CASRGGGLGYTF.